Below, 31 T cell receptor beta chains from the same sample are listed, as sequenced in a study of identical twins. TCRdb ran MiXCR on the 5' RACE reads and lists one entry per CDR3 protein. The repertoire holds 300,000 to 400,000 distinct CDR3 sequences, approximately 10% seen once, with under 9.5% in the top ten. Sequencing used naive T cells sorted from blood. The source is a woman between 45 and 60 years old in good health.

The chain recombines TRBV5-1 with TRBJ2-7; D gene unclear. V lost 5 bases and J 0 bases, leaving 12 bases between the germline ends. The germline CDR1 and CDR2 sequences are SGHRS and YFSETQ. The CDR3 is 14 amino acids. CDR3 sequence: CASRSLVPSYEQYF. The DNA of the CDR3 is TGCGCCAGCAGAAGCCTAGTGCCCTCCTACGAGCAGTACTTC.

This clonotype was observed many times. CDR3 nucleotide sequence: TGTGCCAGCAGACCTCGGGGCACTGAAGCTTTCTTT. Protein product: CASRPRGTEAFF. The rearrangement links TRBV12-3 or TRBV12-4 to TRBJ1-1, with D uncertain. This CDR3 is built from 12 residues. With 6 bases removed from V and 4 bases from J, the gap between germline ends came to 9 bases.

The rearrangement joins TRBV20-1 to TRBJ2-3; D is undetermined. V was shortened by 0 bases and J by 2 bases, with 12 bases between the two germline ends. This CDR3 contains 15 residues. Germline CDR1 DFQATT, CDR2 SNEGSKA (reference sequence). CDR3 in DNA: TGCAGTGCTAGAGATCTGGGATTATACACAGATACGCAGTATTTT. It is translated as CSARDLGLYTDTQYF.

The chain combines TRBV19 with TRBJ1-5, with 9 bases identical to TRBD1. The CDR3 length is 15 residues. Germline lookup yields CDR1 LNHDA and CDR2 SQIVND (reference sequence). Unmatched junction bases numbered 1, after V lost 0 bases and J lost 4 bases. CDR3 in DNA: TGTGCCAGTAGTATAGATGGGACAGGGAATCAGCCCCAGCATTTT. This gives the protein CASSIDGTGNQPQHF.

The chain joins TRBV18 to TRBJ1-1, with D possibly matching TRBD1 (6 bases). CDR3 size: 14 residues. From germline, CDR1 is KGHSH and CDR2 LQKENI. V was cut by 3 bases and J by 4 bases, with 12 bases left in between. CDR3: CASSPWVGGTEAFF. The CDR3 DNA is TGTGCCAGCTCACCTTGGGTAGGGGGCACTGAAGCTTTCTTT.

The table lists this clonotype with many counts. The gene calls are TRBV9 and TRBJ2-4; TRBD2 might be the D (5 bases). Trimming stripped 0 bases from V and 6 bases from J, with 10 bases between. Germline CDR1 SGDLS, CDR2 YYNGEE. This CDR3 region has 14 residues. CDR3 sequence: CASSVAYRGNIQYF. CDR3 DNA sequence: TGTGCCAGCAGCGTAGCGTATCGGGGAAACATTCAGTACTTC.

V usage is TRBV2 and J usage is TRBJ2-7, with D perhaps TRBD1 or TRBD2 (6 bases each). V was trimmed by 0 bases and J by 2 bases, leaving 23 bases between them. From germline, CDR1 is SNHLY and CDR2 FYNNEI. CDR3 length equals 19 residues. DNA for the CDR3: TGTGCCAGCAGTGAAGCGCACAGGGCCCAAAGGACTAACCCCTACGAGCAGTACTTC. It encodes CASSEAHRAQRTNPYEQYF. Looking up the rest from reference TRBV2 and TRBJ2-7 gives the full variable domain: EPEVTQTPSHQVTQMGQEVILRCVPISNHLYFYWYRQILGQKVEFLVSFYNNEISEKSEIFDDQFSVERPDGSNFTLKIRSTKLEDSAMYFCASSEAHRAQRTNPYEQYFGPGTRLTVT.

The V gene is TRBV7-9, the J gene TRBJ2-7, with unresolved D. The CDR3 extends over 11 amino acids. V lost 5 bases and J 5 bases, leaving 7 bases between the germline ends. CDR1 is SEHNR and CDR2 is FQNEAQ in the germline V gene (reference sequence). CDR3 residues: CASSQKNEQYF. The CDR3 DNA reads TGTGCCAGCAGCCAGAAGAACGAGCAGTACTTC.

Ten or more counts support this clonotype. This chain links TRBV12-3 or TRBV12-4 with TRBJ1-3; D remains unclear. This CDR3 comprises 15 residues. Trimming removed 6 bases at V and 5 bases at J, with 17 bases between. DNA of the CDR3: TGTGCCAGCAGCCTGACTGGACCCGGGAGAAACACCATATATTTT. The encoded protein is CASSLTGPGRNTIYF.

The chain carries TRBV7-9 and TRBJ1-2; D unclear. Germline lookup yields CDR1 SEHNR and CDR2 FQNEAQ (reference sequence). V lost 2 bases and J lost 2, with 9 bases in between. There are 14 residues in the CDR3. The chain's CDR3 is CASSLSNTNYGYTF. The CDR3 nucleotides are TGTGCCAGCAGCTTATCGAACACCAACTATGGCTACACCTTC.

This rearrangement joins TRBV12-3 or TRBV12-4 to TRBJ2-2, with TRBD2 matching over 7 bases. There are 12 residues in the CDR3. Trimming cost V 7 bases and J 9 bases; bases outside gene matches: 5. The CDR3 protein is CASNSGVRELFF. Here the CDR3 DNA reads TGTGCCAGCAACAGCGGGGTACGGGAGCTGTTTTTT.

J is TRBJ2-1 and V is TRBV3-1; 8 bases are shared with TRBD2. The ends lost 0 bases at V and 14 bases at J; junction bases unmatched: 3. This CDR3 has 12 amino acids. CDR1 is LGHDT, CDR2 YNNKEL, per germline (reference sequence). CDR3 region: CASSQDRGRKFF. CDR3 coding DNA: TGTGCCAGCAGCCAAGATCGCGGGAGGAAGTTCTTC.

This clonotype was counted many times. In DNA, the CDR3 is TGTGCCAGCAGCCGTAGCGGGAGTAAGGTTAGTGAGCAGTTCTTC. Protein: CASSRSGSKVSEQFF. V gene TRBV12-3 or TRBV12-4 combines with J gene TRBJ2-1, with TRBD2 matching 9 bases. The CDR3 has 15 residues. V gave up 6 bases and J gave up 9 bases; unmatched junction bases: 12.

This clonotype was observed many times. The genes are TRBV12-3 or TRBV12-4 and TRBJ1-1; the match to TRBD1 covers 7 bases. Trimming at V came to 6 bases and at J to 7 bases, leaving 11 bases not matched to a gene. This CDR3 is built from 14 residues. CDR3 protein: CASRTTGTANEAFF. The CDR3 DNA reads as TGTGCCAGCAGAACGACCGGGACAGCCAATGAAGCTTTCTTT.

This clonotype has just a few counts. The chain recombines TRBV27 with TRBJ2-7; 11 positions agree with TRBD1. Germline V gives CDR1 MNHEY, CDR2 SMNVEV (reference sequence). The CDR3 has 17 amino acids. The junction had 12 bases not matched to a gene; V was cut back by 5 bases and J by 3 bases. The chain's CDR3 is CASSRPPGQGVYYEQYF. The DNA of the CDR3 is TGTGCCAGCAGTCGACCCCCGGGACAGGGGGTTTACTACGAGCAGTACTTC.

As for this clonotype: A much larger clone sits a single nucleotide away, making a read error possible. The conserved phenylalanine or tryptophan is not found at the CDR3 terminus, so this likely reflects a read error. This chain joins TRBV12-5 and TRBJ1-1; the D is unclear. CDR1 is LGHNT, CDR2 FRNRAP, per germline. V shed 4 bases and J shed 4 bases, with 4 bases lying between them. The CDR3 has 11 amino acids. The CDR3 coding sequence is TGTGCTAGTGGTTCCCCCACTGAAGCTTTCATT. It specifies CASGSPTEAFI.

This clonotype has just a few counts. The chain links TRBV11-2 to TRBJ1-3; the D is unclear. V was shortened by 3 bases and J by 0 bases, with 6 bases between the two germline ends. This CDR3 contains 14 residues. Germline-derived CDR1 and CDR2 are SGHAT and FQNNGV. CDR3 loop: CASSFGSSGNTIYF. The CDR3 DNA reads as TGTGCCAGCAGCTTCGGTAGCTCTGGAAACACCATATATTTT.

This clonotype showed up many times. The CDR3 protein is CATSDPYNEQFF. CDR3 nucleotides: TGTGCCACCAGTGACCCATACAATGAGCAGTTCTTC. The gene calls are TRBV24-1 and TRBJ2-1; D is unresolved. Germline V gene lookup returns CDR1 KGHDR and CDR2 SFDVKD. This CDR3 comprises 12 residues. V gave up 4 bases and J gave up 4 bases, with 4 bases separating them.

V and J are TRBV12-3 or TRBV12-4 and TRBJ2-1; possible D gene TRBD1, 5 bases. The CDR3 has 12 residues. Trimming took 8 bases from V and 8 from J, leaving 13 bases between them. Here the CDR3 reads CASGQGRDEQFF. The CDR3, as DNA: TGTGCCAGCGGGCAGGGTCGGGATGAGCAGTTCTTC.

This clonotype was seen many times. V gene TRBV20-1 combines with J gene TRBJ2-1; D remains ambiguous. V dropped 6 bases and J dropped 5 bases, with 20 bases sitting between them. Germline CDR1 is DFQATT and CDR2 is SNEGSKA (reference sequence). The length of the CDR3 is 15 residues. CDR3 sequence (DNA): TGCAGTGCGCCAAACCTCTATGACGGAGACAATGAGCAGTTCTTC. Its translation is CSAPNLYDGDNEQFF.

In this sample, this clonotype turned up a few times. V is TRBV7-2 and J is TRBJ2-1; no firm D call. The CDR3 covers 14 residues. Germline loops: CDR1 SGHTA, CDR2 FQGNSA. The V end lost 1 base, the J end lost 6 bases, and 10 bases lay between the germline ends. The CDR3 sequence is CASSLVQTRNEQFF. Written as DNA, the CDR3 is TGTGCCAGCAGCTTAGTTCAGACCCGCAATGAGCAGTTCTTC.

This clonotype was counted at least ten times. The chain employs TRBV29-1 and TRBJ1-4, with D possibly being TRBD1 (5 bases). This CDR3 region has 12 residues. V lost 5 bases and J 7 bases, leaving 11 bases between the germline ends. Germline-derived CDR1 and CDR2 are SQVTM and ANQGSEA. CDR3 sequence: CSVRGVGEKLFF. CDR3 DNA: TGCAGCGTTCGGGGGGTCGGTGAAAAACTGTTTTTT.

The chain uses TRBV29-1 and TRBJ2-1; D may be TRBD2 (5 bases). CDR1 and CDR2 (germline): SQVTM, ANQGSEA. CDR3 size: 12 residues. Trimming pared 8 bases from V and 3 bases from J, leaving 11 bases between. CDR3 in amino acids: CSQERNYNEQFF. DNA for the CDR3: TGCAGCCAAGAGCGGAACTACAATGAGCAGTTCTTC.

This chain links TRBV30 with TRBJ2-1; 9 bases fit TRBD2. Germline CDR1 GTSNPN, CDR2 SVGIG (reference sequence). The CDR3 has 15 residues. With 4 bases clipped from V and 5 bases from J, the junction kept 9 bases outside the gene matches. CDR3 bases: TGTGCCTGGACTCCGGGCGGGAGGGAGGACAATGAGCAGTTCTTC. Protein: CAWTPGGREDNEQFF.

This clonotype was seen many times. The chain links TRBV20-1 to TRBJ2-5, with a tentative D call TRBD2 (5 bases). Between the trimmed V and J ends, which lost 2 bases and 4 bases, there was a span of 11 bases. The CDR3 loop spans 13 amino acids. Germline lookup yields CDR1 DFQATT and CDR2 SNEGSKA (reference sequence). CDR3 residues: CSARPGVGETQYF. CDR3 nucleotides: TGCAGTGCTAGACCCGGGGTGGGAGAGACCCAGTACTTC.

This sequence joins TRBV11-1 and TRBJ2-2; D unresolved. The CDR3 sequence is 13 residues long. V dropped 2 bases and J dropped 3 bases, with 4 bases sitting between them. Germline loops: CDR1 SGHAT, CDR2 FQDESV (reference sequence). The CDR3 coding sequence is TGTGCCAGCAGCTTAACAGACACCGGGGAGCTGTTTTTT. This translates into CASSLTDTGELFF. The full variable domain, completed using reference TRBV11-1 and TRBJ2-2, is EAEVAQSPRYKITEKSQAVAFWCDPISGHATLYWYRQILGQGPELLVQFQDESVVDDSQLPKDRFSAERLKGVDSTLKIQPAELGDSAMYLCASSLTDTGELFFGEGSRLTVL.

This clonotype appeared many times. The chain carries TRBV3-1 and TRBJ1-4; weak D call: TRBD1 (5 bases). The CDR3 sequence is 16 residues long. The germline V gene has CDR1 LGHDT and CDR2 YNNKEL (reference sequence). Trimming shortened V by 1 base and J by 8 bases, and 17 bases separated the two germline ends. CDR3 in amino acids: CASSQGLWGDDEKLFF. CDR3 sequence (DNA): TGTGCCAGCAGCCAAGGGCTTTGGGGGGACGACGAAAAACTGTTTTTT.

This clonotype was counted a few times. The chain links TRBV5-5 to TRBJ2-1; the D is unclear. This CDR3 comprises 15 residues. Germline lookup yields CDR1 SGHKS and CDR2 YYEKEE (reference sequence). Deletions cut 2 bases from V and 8 bases from J, with 17 bases between. The CDR3 sequence is CASSFLGLLVDEQFF. CDR3 nucleotide sequence: TGTGCCAGCAGCTTTCTCGGTCTATTGGTCGATGAGCAGTTCTTC.

This clonotype occurred many times. The chain links TRBV27 to TRBJ2-2; D not resolved. V dropped 3 bases and J dropped 3 bases, with 8 bases sitting between them. CDR1 is MNHEY and CDR2 is SMNVEV in the germline V gene (reference sequence). The CDR3 totals 14 residues. The CDR3 DNA is TGTGCCAGCAGTTTGGGCGGCTACACCGGGGAGCTGTTTTTT. Amino acids: CASSLGGYTGELFF.

Here the CDR3 reads CASSLLSASGRNEQFF. CDR3 nucleotides: TGTGCCAGCAGCCTCCTAAGTGCTAGCGGGAGAAATGAGCAGTTCTTC. The chain has TRBV7-9 and TRBJ2-1; 10 bases agree with TRBD2. The germline gives CDR1 SEHNR, CDR2 FQNEAQ (reference sequence). With V trimmed by 5 bases and J by 7 bases, 11 bases remained unmatched. The CDR3 is 16 amino acids.

This clonotype appeared a few times. The chain is built from TRBV20-1 and TRBJ2-5; perhaps TRBD1 as D (6 bases). The CDR3 covers 14 residues. The germline gives CDR1 DFQATT, CDR2 SNEGSKA (reference sequence). Trimming left V 5 bases short and J 4 bases short, with 17 bases between. The CDR3 protein is CSAQVGGPLETQYF. The CDR3 coding sequence is TGCAGTGCTCAAGTTGGGGGCCCGTTAGAGACCCAGTACTTC.